This passage covers 27 T cell receptor beta chains from one sample sequenced in a study of beta chain features in type 1 diabetes. Study results and limitations: Among patients with Type 1 diabetes, TCRB CDR3s were moderately but significantly shorter in every one of the four CD4+ subsets.

Expressed TCRB transcripts were sequenced after all isolated RNA was converted to cDNA. Clones were sequenced by immunoSEQ multiplex PCR, and TCRdb holds only the in-frame ones, with some missing. This table holds under 850,000 clones, 10% to 15% found once. The antigens of these receptors remain unknown. Sequenced material: naive CD4+ T cells from blood. Every receptor here comes from a young man with type 1 diabetes.

This clone was seen more than once but under ten times. The chain recombines TRBV6-6 with TRBJ1-2; 7 nucleotides agree with TRBD1. From germline, CDR1 is MNHNY and CDR2 SVGAGI (reference sequence). The CDR3 extends over 14 amino acids. After removal of 2 bases from V and 3 bases from J, the junction contained 3 bases not matched to a gene. Written as DNA, the CDR3 is TGTGCCAGCAGTTACGAGGGGGCGTACTATGGCTACACCTTC. It encodes CASSYEGAYYGYTF.

CDR3 DNA: TGTGCCAGCGGAACGGGACGGGACAATCAGCCCCAGCATTTT. This encodes CASGTGRDNQPQHF. The chain employs TRBV6-6 and TRBJ1-5; weak D call: TRBD1 (5 bases). Trimming took off 8 bases at V and 3 bases at J, with 14 bases between the two ends. The CDR3 spans 14 residues. CDR1 MNHNY and CDR2 SVGAGI come from the germline V gene (reference sequence).

This clone has only a few counts. The chain is built from TRBV29-1 and TRBJ2-3, with 8 positions matching TRBD2. The CDR3 is 13 amino acids. J lost 4 bases, V lost 7 bases, and 7 bases had no gene match. Germline V gene sequence: CDR1 SQVTM, CDR2 ANQGSEA. CDR3 amino acids: CSAGRGLADTQYF. The DNA for the CDR3 is TGCAGCGCCGGGAGGGGTTTGGCAGATACGCAGTATTTT.

This clone was seen a few times. This chain connects TRBV5-4 to TRBJ2-5, with TRBD1 identical over 11 bases. The DNA end is a closer match to TRBJ2-7, so the J assignment may be wrong. Germline values: CDR1 SGHNT, CDR2 YYREEE (reference sequence). CDR3 size: 15 residues. CDR3 in amino acids: CASSSGTGGFDEQYF. CDR3 DNA sequence: TGTGCCAGCAGCTCGGGGACAGGGGGTTTCGACGAGCAGTACTTC.

The chain is built from TRBV27 and TRBJ1-2; tentative D call: TRBD1 (6 bases). The germline V and J ends were trimmed by 0 bases and 3 bases, with 14 bases remaining between them. Germline CDR1 MNHEY, CDR2 SMNVEV (reference sequence). The CDR3 is made up of 16 amino acids. The CDR3 is CASSLSPGARHYGYTF. The CDR3, as DNA: TGTGCCAGCAGTTTATCACCAGGGGCGCGGCACTATGGCTACACCTTC.

The sample holds a few counts of this clone. The same CDR3 also results from other DNA sequences found in this sample. This rearrangement joins TRBV9 to TRBJ2-3, with TRBD2 matching over 8 bases. With V trimmed by 2 bases and J by 4 bases, 3 bases remained unmatched. Germline CDR1 SGDLS, CDR2 YYNGEE. CDR3 size: 14 residues. CDR3 residues: CASSVGGAADTQYF. CDR3 in DNA: TGTGCCAGCAGCGTCGGGGGGGCGGCAGATACGCAGTATTTT.

This clone turned up a few times. The chain combines TRBV6-5 with TRBJ1-4, with D unclear. The germline V gene has CDR1 MNHEY and CDR2 SVGAGI. V lost 4 bases and J 3 bases, leaving 12 bases between the germline ends. This CDR3 region has 15 residues. The CDR3 DNA reads TGTGCCAGCAGTTCCGACCTGGCGGCTAATGAAAAACTGTTTTTT. The encoded protein is CASSSDLAANEKLFF.

The chain carries TRBV11-3 and TRBJ2-4; no definite D call. The CDR3 consists of 13 residues. The germline V gene has CDR1 SGHNT and CDR2 YENEEA. The V end lost 3 bases, the J end lost 3 bases, and 6 bases lay between the germline ends. The CDR3 here is CASSFDGKNIQYF. The CDR3 DNA is TGTGCCAGCAGCTTTGATGGCAAAAACATTCAGTACTTC.

The chain joins TRBV29-1 to TRBJ1-2, with D hard to call. Trimming stripped 8 bases from V and 0 bases from J, with 10 bases between. The CDR3 runs to 12 residues. Germline V gene data show CDR1 as SQVTM and CDR2 as ANQGSEA. The CDR3 loop reads CSCLGSNYGYTF. The CDR3 bases are TGCAGCTGCCTGGGCTCTAACTATGGCTACACCTTC.

This clone occurred a few times. The genes are TRBV5-1 and TRBJ1-5; D possibly corresponds to TRBD1 (5 bases). Trimming took off 0 bases at V and 4 bases at J, with 11 bases between the two ends. Germline CDR1 reads SGHRS; CDR2 reads YFSETQ. CDR3 size: 15 residues. CDR3 nucleotides: TGCGCCAGCAGCTTGGAATATGGGGGGAATCAGCCCCAGCATTTT. Translating it yields CASSLEYGGNQPQHF.

CDR3 nucleotides: TGTGCCTGTACTGGGGGCGGGAACATTCAGTACTTC. This codes for CACTGGGNIQYF. The rearrangement uses TRBV30 and TRBJ2-4; maybe TRBD1 (6 bases). Trimming shortened V by 6 bases and J by 7 bases, and 13 bases separated the two germline ends. The V gene's germline CDR1 is GTSNPN and CDR2 SVGIG (reference sequence). The CDR3 is 12 residues long. Full variable domain (outside the CDR3, taken from reference TRBV30 and TRBJ2-4): SQTIHQWPATLVQPVGSPLSLECTVEGTSNPNLYWYRQAAGRGLQLLFYSVGIGQISSEVPQNLSASRPQDRQFILSSKKLLLSDSGFYLCACTGGGNIQYFGAGTRLSVL.

The V gene is TRBV30, the J gene TRBJ1-5, with TRBD1 as a possible D gene (6 bases). The CDR3 consists of 17 residues. Per germline, CDR1 GTSNPN and CDR2 SVGIG (reference sequence). The V end was cut by 0 bases, the J end by 2 bases, with 17 bases between. The CDR3 bases are TGTGCCTGGAGTGTACGTTCGGGGGCGCAGGGCAATCAGCCCCAGCATTTT. Its translation: CAWSVRSGAQGNQPQHF. Looking up the rest from reference TRBV30 and TRBJ1-5 gives the full variable domain: SQTIHQWPATLVQPVGSPLSLECTVEGTSNPNLYWYRQAAGRGLQLLFYSVGIGQISSEVPQNLSASRPQDRQFILSSKKLLLSDSGFYLCAWSVRSGAQGNQPQHFGDGTRLSIL.

This clone was picked up a small number of times. V and J are TRBV6-5 and TRBJ2-7; TRBD1 agrees at 8 bases. Germline V gene lookup returns CDR1 MNHEY and CDR2 SVGAGI. This CDR3 spans 13 amino acids. The V segment lost 6 bases and the J segment 3 bases; nucleotides outside the gene matches: 4. CDR3 amino acids: CASSRTGYYEQYF. The CDR3, as DNA: TGTGCCAGCAGCCGGACAGGGTACTACGAGCAGTACTTC.

The table lists this clone with a few counts. V usage is TRBV7-9 and J usage is TRBJ1-2; D remains ambiguous. V was shortened by 10 bases and J by 2 bases, with 17 bases between the two germline ends. CDR1 is SEHNR and CDR2 is FQNEAQ in the germline V gene (reference sequence). The CDR3 has 14 residues. The CDR3 region is CAISPTTRNYGYTF. As DNA, the CDR3 is TGTGCCATATCCCCCACAACCAGGAACTATGGCTACACCTTC.

For the CDR3, the DNA is TGTGCCAGCAGCTTAGGCGCTAGCGATGAAAACATTCAGTACTTC. Protein sequence: CASSLGASDENIQYF. V is TRBV11-2 and J is TRBJ2-4; TRBD2 is a possible D gene (6 bases). CDR1 and CDR2 (germline): SGHAT, FQNNGV. V was shortened by 1 base and J by 5 bases, with 12 bases between the two germline ends. The length of the CDR3 is 15 residues. Combining the CDR3 with reference TRBV11-2 and TRBJ2-4 gives the whole variable domain EAGVAQSPRYKIIEKRQSVAFWCNPISGHATLYWYQQILGQGPKLLIQFQNNGVVDDSQLPKDRFSAERLKGVDSTLKIQPAKLEDSAVYLCASSLGASDENIQYFGAGTRLSVL.

The rearrangement links TRBV9 to TRBJ2-5; 7 nucleotides align to TRBD1. V dropped 2 bases and J dropped 5; count of bases not matched to a gene: 6. Germline V gene sequence: CDR1 SGDLS, CDR2 YYNGEE. The length of the CDR3 is 14 residues. CDR3 sequence: CASSVGTAWETQYF. CDR3 sequence (DNA): TGTGCCAGCAGCGTGGGGACAGCATGGGAGACCCAGTACTTC.

This clone appeared a few times. The same CDR3 arises from other DNA sequences in this sample as well. This chain joins TRBV28 and TRBJ1-2; D uncertain. Trimming took off 9 bases at V and 2 bases at J, with 10 bases between the two ends. The CDR3 covers 12 residues. Germline CDR1 reads MDHEN; CDR2 reads SYDVKM. The CDR3 spells CASSLGNYGYTF. The CDR3, as DNA: TGTGCCAGTTCCCTTGGAAACTATGGCTACACCTTC.

This clone turned up a few times. The chain recombines TRBV15 with TRBJ1-1, with D possibly being TRBD1 (6 bases). There are 13 residues in the CDR3. In germline, CDR1 is LNHNV, CDR2 YYDKDF (reference sequence). The ends were cut back, 5 bases at V and 8 bases at J, with 15 bases in the middle. CDR3 coding DNA: TGTGCCACCAGCTCCCGACAGGCCCCCGAAGCTTTCTTT. Its translation: CATSSRQAPEAFF.

The chain recombines TRBV6-1 with TRBJ2-3; D is undetermined. The CDR3 runs to 14 residues. CDR1 and CDR2 from the germline V gene are MNHNS and SASEGT. The ends were cut back, 5 bases at V and 4 bases at J, with 13 bases in the middle. The CDR3 here is CASSPGHGADTQYF. CDR3 in DNA: TGTGCCAGCAGTCCCGGCCACGGAGCAGATACGCAGTATTTT.

The chain has TRBV7-3 and TRBJ2-5; tentatively, D is TRBD1 (5 bases). V was pared by 1 base and J by 9 bases, with 9 bases between. CDR1 and CDR2 from the germline V gene are SGHTA and FQGTGA. This CDR3 has 12 amino acids. CDR3 residues: CASSLMGQAQYF. The CDR3 bases are TGTGCCAGCAGCTTAATGGGGCAGGCCCAGTACTTC.

The V and J genes are TRBV21-1 and TRBJ2-5; TRBD2, as called in the table, went unchecked against the DNA. TRBV21-1 is designated a pseudogene. This CDR3 has 13 amino acids. CDR3 in amino acids: CASTPGPQETQYF. CDR3 nucleotides: TGTGCCAGCACCCCCGGTCCCCAAGAGACCCAGTACTTC.

The chain combines TRBV28 with TRBJ2-7; TRBD1 is a possible D gene (5 bases). This CDR3 spans 13 amino acids. Germline values: CDR1 MDHEN, CDR2 SYDVKM. V lost 8 bases and J 2 bases, leaving 13 bases between the germline ends. This CDR3 is CASPRRQTYEQYF. The CDR3 DNA reads TGTGCCAGCCCCCGGAGACAGACCTACGAGCAGTACTTC.

Only a few counts were recorded for this clone. The chain couples TRBV5-4 to TRBJ2-2; TRBD2 matches at 12 bases. After removal of 6 bases from V and 3 bases from J, the junction contained 9 bases not matched to a gene. This CDR3 contains 17 residues. The germline gives CDR1 SGHNT, CDR2 YYREEE (reference sequence). CDR3 coding DNA: TGTGCCAGCACCCGACTAGCGGGGGCGGGGTACACCGGGGAGCTGTTTTTT. Translation gives CASTRLAGAGYTGELFF.

This chain joins TRBV28 and TRBJ1-2; D possibly corresponds to TRBD1 (6 bases). CDR3 length: 16 amino acids. V lost 6 bases and J 0 bases, leaving 17 bases between the germline ends. Germline CDR1 is MDHEN and CDR2 is SYDVKM. The CDR3 nucleotides read TGTGCCAGCAGGCCACAGCGGGGGCTTCCTAACTATGGCTACACCTTC. Translated, it gives CASRPQRGLPNYGYTF.

This chain uses TRBV5-1 with TRBJ1-1, with a possible D match to TRBD1 (5 bases). Germline V gives CDR1 SGHRS, CDR2 YFSETQ. CDR3 size: 14 residues. The germline V and J ends were trimmed by 0 bases and 1 base, with 7 bases remaining between them. CDR3 bases: TGCGCCAGCAGCTTGGAAACAGGGAACACTGAAGCTTTCTTT. This translates into CASSLETGNTEAFF. Filled out from reference TRBV5-1 and TRBJ1-1, the complete variable domain reads KAGVTQTPRYLIKTRGQQVTLSCSPISGHRSVSWYQQTPGQGLQFLFEYFSETQRNKGNFPGRFSGRQFSNSRSEMNVSTLELGDSALYLCASSLETGNTEAFFGQGTRLTVV.

This clone turned up a few times. V is TRBV6-5 and J is TRBJ1-3, with D possibly matching TRBD1 (5 bases). Deletions cut 5 bases from V and 0 bases from J, with 11 bases between. In germline, CDR1 is MNHEY, CDR2 SVGAGI. The CDR3 totals 15 residues. For the CDR3, the DNA is TGTGCCAGCAGTGCCCAGGGACTCTCTGGAAACACCATATATTTT. Translation: CASSAQGLSGNTIYF.

This chain links TRBV11-2 with TRBJ2-5, with D perhaps given as TRBD1 or TRBD2 (5 bases each). V gave up 1 base and J gave up 4 bases, with 10 bases separating them. This CDR3 is built from 14 residues. Per the germline V gene, CDR1 is SGHAT and CDR2 is FQNNGV. CDR3 DNA sequence: TGTGCCAGCAGCTTAGGCCAGGGACGAGAGACCCAGTACTTC. Protein sequence: CASSLGQGRETQYF.